One and the same sample provided the 4 T cell receptor beta chains below, sequenced in a study of beta chain features in type 1 diabetes. Study-wide results and caveats: Moderate but significant shortening of TCRB CDR3s was recorded in all four CD4+ subsets from Type 1 diabetes patients.

The authors reverse transcribed all of the isolated RNA, so sequencing captured expressed TCRB transcripts. Here immunoSEQ multiplex PCR was the method, and the copy in TCRdb shows in-frame clones only, minus some. The sample has about 160,000 clones; around 9% are singletons. What these receptors recognize is not known. Source material: central memory CD4+ T cells from blood. These receptors all come from a woman in her thirties with type 1 diabetes.

This sequence joins TRBV7-9 and TRBJ1-3, with D tentatively TRBD1 (5 bases). The V end was cut by 4 bases, the J end by 0 bases, with 10 bases between. Germline V gene lookup returns CDR1 SEHNR and CDR2 FQNEAQ (reference sequence). CDR3 length equals 15 residues. The CDR3: CASSSQGFSGNTIYF. For the CDR3, the DNA is TGTGCCAGCAGCTCTCAGGGTTTCTCTGGAAACACCATATATTTT.

The V gene is TRBV29-1, the J gene TRBJ2-2; 7 bases match TRBD1. Looked up from germline, CDR1 is SQVTM and CDR2 is ANQGSEA. CDR3 length: 14 amino acids. The junction had 1 base not matched to a gene; V was cut back by 0 bases and J by 3 bases. The CDR3: CSVEDDRDTGELFF. The CDR3 coding sequence is TGCAGCGTTGAAGACGACAGGGACACCGGGGAGCTGTTTTTT.

The chain recombines TRBV6-1 with TRBJ1-2; tentatively, D is TRBD1 (6 bases). Germline V gene lookup returns CDR1 MNHNS and CDR2 SASEGT. The V gene lost 5 bases and the J gene lost 5 bases, with 18 bases spanning the gap. The CDR3 loop spans 15 amino acids. The CDR3 sequence: CASSRQIVGAYGYTF. The CDR3 nucleotides are TGTGCCAGCAGTCGACAAATAGTGGGGGCTTATGGCTACACCTTC.

The chain carries TRBV9 and TRBJ2-3; 11 positions match TRBD1. The CDR3 has 17 residues. V dropped 0 bases and J dropped 3; count of bases not matched to a gene: 6. CDR1 is SGDLS, CDR2 YYNGEE, per germline. The CDR3 DNA follows: TGTGCCAGCAGCGTAGGGACAGGGGGCTTCAAAACAGATACGCAGTATTTT. Amino acids: CASSVGTGGFKTDTQYF.